The table lists the clone carrying this T cell receptor beta chain with a count of one. This sample was taken from a study of CD8 T cells in Susac syndrome. V shed 3 bases and J 5 bases; nucleotides not matched to a gene: 7. The CDR3 covers 15 residues. Per germline, CDR1 MDHEN and CDR2 SYDVKM. Roughly 0.45 to 1 ug RNA was reverse transcribed with random hexamers. Each CDR3 protein is one row after TCRdb ran MiXCR on the immunoSEQ multiplex PCR reads. The sample includes about 210,000 distinct CDR3 sequences, roughly 92% of them seen just once. The receptor comes from a human donor in good health. The sequenced sample consisted of CD4+ T cells from PBMCs. The chain uses TRBV28 and TRBJ1-5, with 7 bases lining up with TRBD1. The CDR3 reads CASSFRGRIDQPQHF. The CDR3 bases are TGTGCCAGCAGTTTTAGGGGGCGGATCGATCAGCCCCAGCATTTT.